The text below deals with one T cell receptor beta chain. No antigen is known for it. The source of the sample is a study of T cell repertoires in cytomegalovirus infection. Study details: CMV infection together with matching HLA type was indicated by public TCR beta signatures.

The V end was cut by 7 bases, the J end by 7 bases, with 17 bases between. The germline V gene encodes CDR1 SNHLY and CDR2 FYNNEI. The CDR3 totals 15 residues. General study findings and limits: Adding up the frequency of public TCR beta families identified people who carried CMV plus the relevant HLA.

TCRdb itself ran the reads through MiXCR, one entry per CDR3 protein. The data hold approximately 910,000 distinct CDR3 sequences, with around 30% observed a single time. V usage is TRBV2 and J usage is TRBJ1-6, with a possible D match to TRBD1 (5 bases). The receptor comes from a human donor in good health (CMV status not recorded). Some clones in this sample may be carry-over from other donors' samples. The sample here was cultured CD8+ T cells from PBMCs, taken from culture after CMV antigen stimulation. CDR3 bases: TGTGCCAGCACCTCGGGGCTCGCTTTAAATTCACCCCTCCACTTT. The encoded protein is CASTSGLALNSPLHF.